What follows are 14 T cell receptor beta chains derived from one specimen sequenced in a study of response to subunit inactivated influenza vaccine. TCRdb re-called the RT-PCR reads with MiXCR, one entry per CDR3 protein. The data hold roughly 700,000 distinct CDR3 sequences, with 11% to 15% observed a single time. This sample comprised PBMCs from blood, obtained less than 15 days before vaccination. All receptors derive from a man aged 50 or older who received an inactivated influenza vaccine.

The table lists this clonotype with a few counts. The rearrangement joins TRBV6-2 or TRBV6-3 to TRBJ1-6, with 7 bases aligning to TRBD1. The CDR3 length is 20 residues. CDR1 and CDR2 from the germline V gene are MNHEY and SVGEGT. V shed 2 bases, J shed 0 bases, and the junction held 13 bases outside the gene matches. This CDR3 reads CASSYTYGTDSSSYNSPLHF. CDR3 DNA sequence: TGTGCCAGCAGTTACACCTATGGGACAGATTCGAGCTCCTATAATTCACCCCTCCACTTT.

This clonotype turned up a few times. One end of the junction does not line up with germline, which may come from a read error. The V gene is TRBV4-2, the J gene TRBJ2-1, with TRBD2 matching over 9 bases. Germline loops: CDR1 LGHNA, CDR2 YNFKEQ. This CDR3 comprises 20 residues. CDR3 sequence: CASRQGGGRVQQYSYNEQFF. DNA of the CDR3: TGTGCCAGCAGGCAAGGGGGCGGGAGGGTACAACAATACTCCTACAATGAGCAGTTCTTC.

The V gene is TRBV13, the J gene TRBJ2-2; D gene unclear. Germline values: CDR1 PRHDT, CDR2 FYEKMQ (reference sequence). The CDR3 totals 17 residues. V lost 5 bases and J lost 0, with 16 bases in between. The CDR3 protein is CASSRRRADSNTGELFF. The CDR3 region has the DNA TGTGCCAGCAGCCGACGTAGGGCAGACTCGAACACCGGGGAGCTGTTTTTT. The full variable domain, completed using reference TRBV13 and TRBJ2-2, is AAGVIQSPRHLIKEKRETATLKCYPIPRHDTVYWYQQGPGQDPQFLISFYEKMQSDKGSIPDRFSAQQFSDYHSELNMSSLELGDSALYFCASSRRRADSNTGELFFGEGSRLTVL.

This clonotype showed up just a few times. The chain recombines TRBV3-1 with TRBJ2-1; the match to TRBD2 covers 16 bases. V dropped 6 bases and J dropped 15; count of bases not matched to a gene: 20. The CDR3 runs to 18 residues. Germline CDR1 reads LGHDT; CDR2 reads YNNKEL (reference sequence). The CDR3: CASSQEGTVGLAGGFLFF. The CDR3 nucleotides read TGTGCCAGCAGTCAGGAGGGGACAGTGGGACTAGCGGGAGGGTTTCTGTTCTTC.

This clonotype appeared many times. The CDR3 sequence: CASSSHIASGANVLTF. DNA of the CDR3: TGTGCCAGCAGCTCCCATATAGCCTCTGGGGCCAACGTCCTGACTTTC. V gene TRBV7-2 combines with J gene TRBJ2-6; D is undetermined. The germline CDR1 and CDR2 sequences are SGHTA and FQGNSA. V shed 4 bases and J shed 0 bases, with 10 bases lying between them. The CDR3 has 16 amino acids.

V usage is TRBV21-1 and J usage is TRBJ2-7; the D segment call TRBD1 is taken from the table without a DNA check. TRBV21-1 is classified as a pseudogene. This CDR3 spans 16 amino acids. The CDR3 region is CASSKEQQGATYEQYF. In DNA form, the CDR3 reads TGTGCCAGCAGCAAAGAGCAACAGGGAGCGACATACGAGCAGTACTTC.

This clonotype turned up a few times. This chain connects TRBV9 to TRBJ2-1; the match to TRBD2 covers 7 bases. With V trimmed by 1 base and J by 9 bases, 10 bases remained unmatched. The germline CDR1 and CDR2 sequences are SGDLS and YYNGEE. This CDR3 is 15 amino acids long. The CDR3 here is CASSVQDGRISEQFF. CDR3 sequence (DNA): TGTGCCAGCAGCGTACAAGACGGGAGGATCTCTGAGCAGTTCTTC. Combining the CDR3 with reference TRBV9 and TRBJ2-1 gives the whole variable domain DSGVTQTPKHLITATGQRVTLRCSPRSGDLSVYWYQQSLDQGLQFLIQYYNGEERAKGNILERFSAQQFPDLHSELNLSSLELGDSALYFCASSVQDGRISEQFFGPGTRLTVL.

This clonotype was seen a handful of times. The CDR3 protein is CASSQKGLAGAGEQFF. The CDR3 nucleotides are TGCGCCAGCAGCCAAAAAGGTCTAGCGGGGGCGGGTGAGCAGTTCTTC. The gene calls are TRBV4-1 and TRBJ2-1; 10 positions agree with TRBD2. This CDR3 spans 16 amino acids. Germline CDR1 and CDR2: MGHRA and YSYEKL. The ends lost 2 bases at V and 9 bases at J; junction bases unmatched: 10.

The V call is TRBV12-3 or TRBV12-4, the J call TRBJ1-5, with D perhaps TRBD1 (5 bases). Trimming removed 1 base from V and 2 bases from J, with 12 bases in between. The CDR3 runs 16 residues. The CDR3: CASSLGIGAGNQPQHF. The CDR3 DNA is TGTGCCAGCAGTTTAGGGATAGGGGCTGGCAATCAGCCCCAGCATTTT.

This clonotype showed up just a few times. The chain links TRBV6-2 or TRBV6-3 to TRBJ2-3; 12 bases are shared with TRBD2. The V gene's germline CDR1 is MNHEY and CDR2 SVGEGT. V was pared by 6 bases and J by 3 bases, with 19 bases of the junction left unmatched. The CDR3 extends over 20 amino acids. The CDR3 region has the DNA TGTGCCAGCAGAAACGGACTAGCGGGGTGGAATGCTGCGAGGACAGATACGCAGTATTTT. Its translation: CASRNGLAGWNAARTDTQYF.

This clonotype was seen more than once but under ten times. This chain connects TRBV15 to TRBJ1-2; the D is unclear. Germline CDR1 LNHNV, CDR2 YYDKDF (reference sequence). The CDR3 has 15 residues. V was trimmed by 0 bases and J by 7 bases, leaving 15 bases between them. CDR3 DNA: TGTGCCACCAGCAGAGATCGGGCTTCACCCTCTGGCTACACCTTC. Protein: CATSRDRASPSGYTF.

The rearrangement uses TRBV10-3 and TRBJ2-7; D may be TRBD1 or TRBD2 (7 bases each). The CDR3 consists of 16 residues. The V and J ends lost 4 bases and 2 bases respectively, with 18 bases between them. CDR1 and CDR2 from the germline V gene are ENHRY and SYGVKD. The CDR3 here is CAISVGLGGTTYEQYF. In DNA form, the CDR3 reads TGTGCCATCAGTGTCGGACTAGGGGGCACTACCTACGAGCAGTACTTC.

Ten or more counts support this clonotype. This chain uses TRBV7-8 with TRBJ2-1; either TRBD1 or TRBD2 may supply D (5 bases each). With 5 bases removed from V and 6 bases from J, the gap between germline ends came to 17 bases. The CDR3 is 15 residues long. Germline V gene sequence: CDR1 SGHVS, CDR2 FQNEAQ. CDR3: CASSPFSGPRNEQFF. The CDR3 nucleotides are TGTGCCAGCAGCCCGTTTTCGGGGCCACGCAATGAGCAGTTCTTC. Based on the CDR3 plus reference TRBV7-8 and TRBJ2-1, the full variable domain is GAGVSQSPRYKVAKRGQDVALRCDPISGHVSLFWYQQALGQGPEFLTYFQNEAQLDKSGLPSDRFFAERPEGSVSTLKIQRTQQEDSAVYLCASSPFSGPRNEQFFGPGTRLTVL.

This clonotype was seen a handful of times. The J gene is TRBJ2-7, the V gene TRBV12-3 or TRBV12-4, with D perhaps matching TRBD2 (6 bases). V dropped 6 bases and J dropped 0 bases, with 12 bases sitting between them. CDR3 size: 14 residues. The CDR3 protein is CASSEGRSSYEQYF. The CDR3 DNA sequence: TGTGCCAGCAGCGAGGGGAGGAGCTCCTACGAGCAGTACTTC.